This T cell receptor beta chain emerged from a study of blood T cell repertoires in COVID-19. Study overall: Samples came from the United States, Italy and Spain, spanning acute and convalescent COVID-19. The analysed material was cDNA or gDNA that came from T cells, B-cell-depleted T cells, or PBMCs.

This clone was seen a few times. Losses at the gene ends were 4 bases for V and 8 bases for J; bases not matched to a gene: 9. CDR1 is SGHNT and CDR2 is YYREEE in the germline V gene (reference sequence). The CDR3 totals 14 residues. In the authors' workflow: It was from reference gene primer amplification that nucleated cell counts were estimated. Profiled with immunoSEQ multiplex PCR; TCRdb holds only in-frame clones, not every one. V, J and clone size are those of that table, while D and trimming were read from the DNA. Altogether 150,000 to 200,000 clones are present, approximately 88% being singletons, with the ten largest covering 9.1%.

Input material: peripheral blood. V is TRBV5-4 and J is TRBJ1-3, with 7 bases that match TRBD1. The TCR comes from an elderly woman with active or convalescent COVID-19. CDR3 in amino acids: CASSRQQGKDTIYF. The DNA of the CDR3 is TGTGCCAGCAGCCGTCAACAGGGGAAGGACACCATATATTTT.